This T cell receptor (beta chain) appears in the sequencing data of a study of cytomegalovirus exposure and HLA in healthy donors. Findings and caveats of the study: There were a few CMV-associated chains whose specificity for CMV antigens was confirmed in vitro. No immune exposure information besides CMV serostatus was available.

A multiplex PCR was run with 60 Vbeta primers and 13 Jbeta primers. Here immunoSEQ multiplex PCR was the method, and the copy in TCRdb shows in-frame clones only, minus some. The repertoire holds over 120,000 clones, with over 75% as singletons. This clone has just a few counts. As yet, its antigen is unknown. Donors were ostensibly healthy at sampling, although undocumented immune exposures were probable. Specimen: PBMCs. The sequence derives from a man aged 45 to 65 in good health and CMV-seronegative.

The CDR3 sequence: CASSTDEQYF. DNA of the CDR3: TGTGCCAGTAGTACGGACGAGCAGTACTTC. This chain links TRBV19 with TRBJ2-7; D gene uncertain. The CDR3 length is 10 residues. The V gene lost 4 bases and the J gene lost 5 bases, with 3 bases spanning the gap. Germline V gene sequence: CDR1 LNHDA, CDR2 SQIVND (reference sequence).